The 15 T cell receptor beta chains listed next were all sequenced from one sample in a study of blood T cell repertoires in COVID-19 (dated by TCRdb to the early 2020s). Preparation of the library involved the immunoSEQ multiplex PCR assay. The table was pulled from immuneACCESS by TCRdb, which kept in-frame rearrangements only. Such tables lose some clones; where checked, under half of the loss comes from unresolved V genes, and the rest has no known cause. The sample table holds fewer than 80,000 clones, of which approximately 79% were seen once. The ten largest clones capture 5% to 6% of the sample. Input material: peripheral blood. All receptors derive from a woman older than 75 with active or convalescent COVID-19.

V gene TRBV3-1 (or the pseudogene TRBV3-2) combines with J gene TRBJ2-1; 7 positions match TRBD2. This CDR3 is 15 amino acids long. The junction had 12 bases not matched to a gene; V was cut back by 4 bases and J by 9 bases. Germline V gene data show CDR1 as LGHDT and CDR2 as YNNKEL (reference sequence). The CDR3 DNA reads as TGTGCCAGCAGCCCTCGGTCGGGGGGAAAGAGTGAGCAGTTCTTC. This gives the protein CASSPRSGGKSEQFF.

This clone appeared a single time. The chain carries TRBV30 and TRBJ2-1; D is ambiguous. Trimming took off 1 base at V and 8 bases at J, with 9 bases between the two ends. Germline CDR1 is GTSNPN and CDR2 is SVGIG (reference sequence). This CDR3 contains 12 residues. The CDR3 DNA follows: TGTGCCTGGAGTGAACCTGGCCATGAGCAGTTCTTC. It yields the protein CAWSEPGHEQFF.

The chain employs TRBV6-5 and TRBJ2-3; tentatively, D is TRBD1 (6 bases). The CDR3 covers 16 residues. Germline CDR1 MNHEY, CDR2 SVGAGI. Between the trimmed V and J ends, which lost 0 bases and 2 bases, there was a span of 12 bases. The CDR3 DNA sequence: TGTGCCAGCAGTTACTCCGGGACACCAATCACAGATACGCAGTATTTT. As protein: CASSYSGTPITDTQYF.

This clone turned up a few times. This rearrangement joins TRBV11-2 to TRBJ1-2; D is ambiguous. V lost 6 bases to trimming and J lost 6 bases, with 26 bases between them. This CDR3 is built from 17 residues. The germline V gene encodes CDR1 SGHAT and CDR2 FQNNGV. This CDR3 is CASSLNGVSGIVDGYTF. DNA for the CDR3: TGTGCCAGCAGTCTGAATGGGGTGTCGGGGATAGTTGATGGCTACACCTTC.

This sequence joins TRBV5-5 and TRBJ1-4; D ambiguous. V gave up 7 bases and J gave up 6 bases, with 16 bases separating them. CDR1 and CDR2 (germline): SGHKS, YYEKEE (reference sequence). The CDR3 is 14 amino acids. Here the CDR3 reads CASRRGPRDEKLFF. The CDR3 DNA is TGTGCCAGCCGCCGGGGTCCGCGAGATGAAAAACTGTTTTTT.

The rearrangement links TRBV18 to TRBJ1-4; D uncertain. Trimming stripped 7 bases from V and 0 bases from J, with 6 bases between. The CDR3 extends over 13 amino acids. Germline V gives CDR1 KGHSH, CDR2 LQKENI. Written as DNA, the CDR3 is TGTGCCAGCTTCAGGTCAACTAATGAAAAACTGTTTTTT. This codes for CASFRSTNEKLFF.

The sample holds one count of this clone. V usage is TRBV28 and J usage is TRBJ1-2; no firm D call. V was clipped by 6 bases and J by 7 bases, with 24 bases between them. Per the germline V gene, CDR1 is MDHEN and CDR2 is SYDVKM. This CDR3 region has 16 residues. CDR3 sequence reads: CASSSPGPSLRGGYTF. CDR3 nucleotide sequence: TGTGCCAGCAGCTCCCCGGGCCCATCGCTTCGGGGTGGCTACACCTTC.

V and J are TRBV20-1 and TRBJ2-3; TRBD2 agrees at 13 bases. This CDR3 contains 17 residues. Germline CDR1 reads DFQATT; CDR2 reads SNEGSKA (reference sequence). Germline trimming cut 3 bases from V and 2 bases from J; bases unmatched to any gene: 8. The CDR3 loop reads CSASRGTSGAFTDTQYF. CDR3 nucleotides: TGCAGTGCTAGTAGGGGGACTAGCGGGGCTTTCACAGATACGCAGTATTTT.

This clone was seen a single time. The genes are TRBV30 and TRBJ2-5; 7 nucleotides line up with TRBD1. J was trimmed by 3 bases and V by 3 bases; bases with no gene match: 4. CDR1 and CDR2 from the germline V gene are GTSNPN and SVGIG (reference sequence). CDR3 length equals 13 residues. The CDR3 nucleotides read TGTGCCTGGAGGGATGACAGGGAAGAGACCCAGTACTTC. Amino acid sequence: CAWRDDREETQYF. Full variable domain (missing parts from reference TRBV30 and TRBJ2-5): SQTIHQWPATLVQPVGSPLSLECTVEGTSNPNLYWYRQAAGRGLQLLFYSVGIGQISSEVPQNLSASRPQDRQFILSSKKLLLSDSGFYLCAWRDDREETQYFGPGTRLLVL.

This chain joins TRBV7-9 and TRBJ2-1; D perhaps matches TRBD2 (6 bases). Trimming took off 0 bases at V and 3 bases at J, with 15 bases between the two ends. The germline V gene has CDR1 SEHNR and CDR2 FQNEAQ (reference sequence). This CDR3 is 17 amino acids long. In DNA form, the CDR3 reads TGTGCCAGCAGCTTAGCGATGCGGGGCGACCTCTACAATGAGCAGTTCTTC. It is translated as CASSLAMRGDLYNEQFF.

CDR3 nucleotides: TGTGCCAGCAGTCTTATTACTAGCGTGGGTGCCAAAAACATTCAGTACTTC. It yields the protein CASSLITSVGAKNIQYF. The chain combines TRBV6-6 with TRBJ2-4, with TRBD2 matching 7 bases. V trimming: 5 bases; J trimming: 1 base; junction bases outside the gene matches: 11. Germline-derived CDR1 and CDR2 are MNHNY and SVGAGI (reference sequence). CDR3 length: 17 amino acids.

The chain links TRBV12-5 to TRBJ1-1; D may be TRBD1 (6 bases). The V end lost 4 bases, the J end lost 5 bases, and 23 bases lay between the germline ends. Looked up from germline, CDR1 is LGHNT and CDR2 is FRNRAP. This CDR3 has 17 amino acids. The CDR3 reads CASGSGPVQGRWTEAFF. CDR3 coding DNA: TGTGCTAGTGGTTCAGGTCCGGTTCAGGGGCGATGGACTGAAGCTTTCTTT.

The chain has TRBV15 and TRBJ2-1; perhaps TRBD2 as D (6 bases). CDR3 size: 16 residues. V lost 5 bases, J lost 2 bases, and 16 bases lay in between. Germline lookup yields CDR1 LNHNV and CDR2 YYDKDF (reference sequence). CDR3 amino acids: CATSGAELAAYNEQFF. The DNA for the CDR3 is TGTGCCACCAGCGGGGCAGAACTAGCCGCCTACAATGAGCAGTTCTTC.

The CDR3 DNA reads as TGTGCCAGCAGTTGGGCGTCCCCCGGGGCCAACGTCCTGACTTTC. This sequence encodes CASSWASPGANVLTF. J is TRBJ2-6 and V is TRBV2; D unresolved. Per germline, CDR1 SNHLY and CDR2 FYNNEI. Trimming removed 5 bases from V and 4 bases from J, with 12 bases in between. The CDR3 is 15 amino acids.

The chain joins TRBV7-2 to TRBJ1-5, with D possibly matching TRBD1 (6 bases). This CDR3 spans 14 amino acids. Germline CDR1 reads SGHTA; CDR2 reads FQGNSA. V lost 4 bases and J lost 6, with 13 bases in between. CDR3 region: CASSSNTGTQPQHF. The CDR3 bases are TGTGCCAGCAGCTCGAATACAGGGACTCAGCCCCAGCATTTT.